This note documents a single T cell receptor beta chain sequence. Its matching antigen is unknown. The data stem from a study of T-cell memory formation after mild COVID-19. About the study: Largely, the TCR clusters proved donor specific.

Looked up from germline, CDR1 is SNHLY and CDR2 is FYNNEI. Trimming removed 4 bases at V and 5 bases at J, with 12 bases between. The CDR3 spans 14 residues. TCRdb analysed the 5' RACE reads with MiXCR anew, one entry per CDR3 protein. Of 100,000 to 120,000 distinct CDR3 sequences in the sample, around a fifth were seen once. Regarding the study as a whole: The SARS-CoV-2 specificity of second-wave clones reaching peak at day 37 remained unverified. CD4+ contracting clones lay mainly in CM and EM, CD8+ ones in EMRA. Pre-infection memory held some responding clones, suggesting pre-existing cross-reactive T cells responded.

Sequenced input: PBMCs or a T cell subset sorted from them (not recorded which). The V gene is TRBV2, the J gene TRBJ2-1, with a possible D match to TRBD1 (6 bases). The receptor's source is a man in his late teens or twenties who had mild COVID-19 (a few samples of this study predate the infection). Cell type and time point are not known. CDR3 sequence reads: CASSVWGRNNEQFF. The CDR3 DNA reads TGTGCCAGCAGTGTATGGGGGCGAAACAATGAGCAGTTCTTC.